Listed below are T cell receptor beta chains from one sample, sequenced in a study of cytomegalovirus exposure and HLA in healthy donors. Method: immunoSEQ multiplex PCR; TCRdb's copy keeps in-frame clones and lacks some. The table records more than 250,000 clones, more than 80% of them present only once. The source material was PBMCs. The receptors come from a woman younger than 35 in good health and CMV-seronegative. Each CDR3 is given with its conserved first and last residue. The order of the fields is D gene, J gene, clone size, V gene, CDR3 DNA, CDR3 protein. D genes are given only for firm matches. The size entry is marked missing in some rows and otherwise reads once, few, many or a size class.

d_gene: TRBD1
j_gene: TRBJ2-5
abundance: -
v_gene: TRBV15
CDR3nt: TGTGCCACCAGCAGAGGCCCTCAGGGGGTTGGGGAGACCCAGTACTTC
CDR3aa: CATSRGPQGVGETQYF

d_gene: -
j_gene: TRBJ2-3
abundance: -
v_gene: TRBV30
CDR3nt: TGTGCCTGGAGCCCCGGGGGTCGGACGCAGTATTTT
CDR3aa: CAWSPGGRTQYF

d_gene: -
j_gene: TRBJ2-3
abundance: -
v_gene: TRBV4-3
CDR3nt: TGCGCCAGCAGCCGAGGAAGCACAGATACGCAGTATTTT
CDR3aa: CASSRGSTDTQYF

d_gene: -
j_gene: TRBJ2-1
abundance: -
v_gene: TRBV11-3
CDR3nt: TGTGCCAGCAGCTTAGCCCAGGGATTAGAGCAGTTCTTC
CDR3aa: CASSLAQGLEQFF

d_gene: TRBD1
j_gene: TRBJ1-4
abundance: -
v_gene: TRBV4-3
CDR3nt: TGCGCCAGCAGCCAAGAGGGGACAGCGACGCAAAAACTGTTTTTT
CDR3aa: CASSQEGTATQKLFF

d_gene: TRBD2
j_gene: TRBJ2-7
abundance: -
v_gene: TRBV6-5
CDR3nt: TGTGCCAGCAGTTACCGACTAGCGGGAGGGACCTACGAGCAGTACTTC
CDR3aa: CASSYRLAGGTYEQYF

d_gene: TRBD1
j_gene: TRBJ1-1
abundance: -
v_gene: TRBV9
CDR3nt: TGTGCCAGCAGCGTAGGGACAGGGGACGTGGGAACTGAAGCTTTCTTT
CDR3aa: CASSVGTGDVGTEAFF

d_gene: -
j_gene: TRBJ2-1
abundance: -
v_gene: TRBV6-5
CDR3nt: TGTGCCAGCAGCGGCGGCCCCTCCTACAATGAGCAGTTCTTC
CDR3aa: CASSGGPSYNEQFF

d_gene: TRBD2
j_gene: TRBJ2-3
abundance: -
v_gene: TRBV2
CDR3nt: TGTGCCAGCAGTGAATCCGGACTAGGCACAGATACGCAGTATTTT
CDR3aa: CASSESGLGTDTQYF

d_gene: TRBD1
j_gene: TRBJ2-5
abundance: -
v_gene: TRBV5-1
CDR3nt: TGCGCCAGCAGCTCAGGGACAGGGGGACAAGAGACCCAGTACTTC
CDR3aa: CASSSGTGGQETQYF

d_gene: TRBD1
j_gene: TRBJ1-1
abundance: -
v_gene: TRBV2
CDR3nt: TGTGCCATGGAGGGACAGGTGAACACTGAAGCTTTCTTT
CDR3aa: CAMEGQVNTEAFF

d_gene: -
j_gene: TRBJ1-1
abundance: -
v_gene: TRBV9
CDR3nt: TGTGCCAGCAGCGTAGGGGGTGGGACTAGAGAAGCTTTCTTT
CDR3aa: CASSVGGGTREAFF

d_gene: TRBD2
j_gene: TRBJ2-7
abundance: -
v_gene: TRBV7-2
CDR3nt: TGTGCCAGCAGCCTAGGCTCCTATTGGACTAGCGGGAGCGGATACGAGCAGTACTTC
CDR3aa: CASSLGSYWTSGSGYEQYF

d_gene: TRBD2
j_gene: TRBJ2-2
abundance: few
v_gene: TRBV6-5
CDR3nt: TGTGCCAGCTCGAAGGGACTATACACCGGGGAGCTGTTTTTT
CDR3aa: CASSKGLYTGELFF

d_gene: TRBD2
j_gene: TRBJ2-7
abundance: -
v_gene: TRBV7-8
CDR3nt: TGTGCCAGCAGCGCCCGCGGGAGAGGTGACGAGCAGTACTTC
CDR3aa: CASSARGRGDEQYF

d_gene: TRBD2
j_gene: TRBJ2-7
abundance: -
v_gene: TRBV4-3
CDR3nt: TGCGCCAGCAGCCCGACTAGCGGGAGTTCCCACGAGCAGTACTTC
CDR3aa: CASSPTSGSSHEQYF

d_gene: TRBD1
j_gene: TRBJ2-2
abundance: -
v_gene: TRBV10-3
CDR3nt: TGTGCCATCAGTGAGACGGGACAGGGGGCGGCCGGGGAGCTGTTTTTT
CDR3aa: CAISETGQGAAGELFF

d_gene: TRBD1
j_gene: TRBJ1-4
abundance: -
v_gene: TRBV7-9
CDR3nt: TGTGCCAGCAGCTTGGCAGGGGGAAAACTGTTTTTT
CDR3aa: CASSLAGGKLFF

d_gene: -
j_gene: TRBJ2-2
abundance: -
v_gene: TRBV4-2
CDR3nt: TGTGCCAGCAGCCAAGTTTCTAGCAAAACCCCCGGGGAGCTGTTTTTT
CDR3aa: CASSQVSSKTPGELFF

d_gene: TRBD2
j_gene: TRBJ2-3
abundance: -
v_gene: TRBV6-1
CDR3nt: TGTGCCAGCAGTGCCCCGAGGGGAGGGCCGGGTCCCACAGATACGCAGTATTTT
CDR3aa: CASSAPRGGPGPTDTQYF

d_gene: -
j_gene: TRBJ2-1
abundance: once
v_gene: TRBV2
CDR3nt: TGTGCCAGCAGTGATTTGAGGAGCAATGAGCAGTTCTTC
CDR3aa: CASSDLRSNEQFF

d_gene: TRBD1
j_gene: TRBJ1-5
abundance: -
v_gene: TRBV28
CDR3nt: TGTGCCAGCAGGCCAGGGGGTGCCTTGGATCAGCCCCAGCATTTT
CDR3aa: CASRPGGALDQPQHF

d_gene: -
j_gene: TRBJ2-7
abundance: -
v_gene: TRBV6-5
CDR3nt: TGTGCCAGCAGTTACTCGCTTAGCGGAACCTACGAGCAGTACTTC
CDR3aa: CASSYSLSGTYEQYF

d_gene: TRBD2
j_gene: TRBJ2-7
abundance: -
v_gene: TRBV2
CDR3nt: TGTGCCAGCTCAACTGCCGGGGGGGCCTACGAGCAGTACTTC
CDR3aa: CASSTAGGAYEQYF

d_gene: -
j_gene: TRBJ2-7
abundance: -
v_gene: TRBV18
CDR3nt: TGTGCCAGCTCACCTGGCGGGTCCTACGAGCAGTACTTC
CDR3aa: CASSPGGSYEQYF

d_gene: -
j_gene: TRBJ2-4
abundance: -
v_gene: TRBV19
CDR3nt: TGTGCCAGTAGTGGGCTAGCAGGAGCCAAAAACATTCAGTACTTC
CDR3aa: CASSGLAGAKNIQYF

d_gene: TRBD2
j_gene: TRBJ2-7
abundance: -
v_gene: TRBV19
CDR3nt: TGTGCCAGTAGTAGGGGACTAGCGGGAGGTTCCTCCTACGAGCAGTACTTC
CDR3aa: CASSRGLAGGSSYEQYF

d_gene: -
j_gene: TRBJ2-5
abundance: -
v_gene: TRBV9
CDR3nt: TGTGCCAGCAGCGTAGGGAGTAGCAGGGGCCAAGAGACCCAGTACTTC
CDR3aa: CASSVGSSRGQETQYF

d_gene: TRBD2
j_gene: TRBJ2-7
abundance: once
v_gene: TRBV5-4
CDR3nt: TGTGCCAGCAGCTCGGAGGGGGAGGGGACTAGAACTCTTGGGCAGTACTTC
CDR3aa: CASSSEGEGTRTLGQYF

d_gene: TRBD2
j_gene: TRBJ2-1
abundance: -
v_gene: TRBV7-3
CDR3nt: TGTGCCAGCAGCTTAGAGGGACTAGCGGGAGTCCATGAGCAGTTCTTC
CDR3aa: CASSLEGLAGVHEQFF

d_gene: -
j_gene: TRBJ1-4
abundance: -
v_gene: TRBV7-2
CDR3nt: TGTGCCAGCAGCTTACAGGGGCCTAATGAAAAACTGTTTTTT
CDR3aa: CASSLQGPNEKLFF

d_gene: -
j_gene: TRBJ2-2
abundance: -
v_gene: TRBV5-6
CDR3nt: TGTGCCAGCAGCTTGGAGCGGACCACCGGGGAGCTGTTTTTT
CDR3aa: CASSLERTTGELFF

d_gene: TRBD1
j_gene: TRBJ2-5
abundance: -
v_gene: TRBV7-9
CDR3nt: TGTGCCAGCAGCTCGAGGACAGGGGTGGAGACCCAGTACTTC
CDR3aa: CASSSRTGVETQYF

d_gene: TRBD2
j_gene: TRBJ2-5
abundance: -
v_gene: TRBV6-5
CDR3nt: TGTGCCAGCAGGGGAGGAGTAGCGGGGACGACCCAGTACTTC
CDR3aa: CASRGGVAGTTQYF

d_gene: -
j_gene: TRBJ1-2
abundance: -
v_gene: TRBV28
CDR3nt: TGTGCCAGCTCGGGCGGGGGGCTCAACTATGGCTACACCTTC
CDR3aa: CASSGGGLNYGYTF

d_gene: -
j_gene: TRBJ2-7
abundance: -
v_gene: TRBV27
CDR3nt: TGTGCCAGCAGTTCGGGGTACGACGGGACATTTGCGCCCTACGAGCAGTACTTC
CDR3aa: CASSSGYDGTFAPYEQYF

d_gene: -
j_gene: TRBJ2-1
abundance: -
v_gene: TRBV5-8
CDR3nt: TGTGCCAGCACCGGCGGGATCTCCTACAATGAGCAGTTCTTC
CDR3aa: CASTGGISYNEQFF

d_gene: -
j_gene: TRBJ2-1
abundance: -
v_gene: TRBV27
CDR3nt: TGTGCCAGCAGTTTCGCAGGGAACTTCGGAAATGAGCAGTTCTTC
CDR3aa: CASSFAGNFGNEQFF

d_gene: TRBD1
j_gene: TRBJ1-1
abundance: -
v_gene: TRBV5-1
CDR3nt: TGCGCCAGCAGCTTGGAGGCAGGGGGTCGGGCTGAAGCTTTCTTT
CDR3aa: CASSLEAGGRAEAFF

d_gene: -
j_gene: TRBJ2-5
abundance: -
v_gene: TRBV5-1
CDR3nt: TGCGCCAGCAGTTACCCGGACAGAGCTGAGACCCAGTACTTC
CDR3aa: CASSYPDRAETQYF

d_gene: TRBD2
j_gene: TRBJ2-1
abundance: -
v_gene: TRBV9
CDR3nt: TGTGCCAGCAGCGTTTCTAGCGGGAGGTTGGATGAGCAGTTCTTC
CDR3aa: CASSVSSGRLDEQFF

d_gene: TRBD1
j_gene: TRBJ2-1
abundance: few
v_gene: TRBV9
CDR3nt: TGTGCCAGCCGAGGGACAGGCGGCAATGAGCAGTTCTTC
CDR3aa: CASRGTGGNEQFF

d_gene: TRBD1
j_gene: TRBJ1-1
abundance: -
v_gene: TRBV5-1
CDR3nt: TGCGCCAGCAGCTACGACAGGGGGGCTGAAGCTTTCTTT
CDR3aa: CASSYDRGAEAFF

d_gene: TRBD1
j_gene: TRBJ2-7
abundance: -
v_gene: TRBV5-6
CDR3nt: TGTGCCAGCAGCCTGTCCCCGACAGGGACGCACGAGCAGTACTTC
CDR3aa: CASSLSPTGTHEQYF

d_gene: -
j_gene: TRBJ1-1
abundance: once
v_gene: TRBV27
CDR3nt: TGTGCCAGCAGTTCTTCAGATAACACTGAAGCTTTCTTT
CDR3aa: CASSSSDNTEAFF

d_gene: -
j_gene: TRBJ1-3
abundance: -
v_gene: TRBV2
CDR3nt: TGTGCCAGCACCCCCGGTTTATCCTCTGGAAACACCATATATTTT
CDR3aa: CASTPGLSSGNTIYF

d_gene: -
j_gene: TRBJ2-6
abundance: -
v_gene: TRBV19
CDR3nt: TGTGCCACCGCGGATGGGGCCGGGGCCAACGTCCTGACTTTC
CDR3aa: CATADGAGANVLTF

d_gene: -
j_gene: TRBJ2-7
abundance: -
v_gene: TRBV2
CDR3nt: TGTGCCAGCAGTGGAGGGAGCTACGAGCAGTACTTC
CDR3aa: CASSGGSYEQYF

d_gene: -
j_gene: TRBJ1-1
abundance: once
v_gene: TRBV9
CDR3nt: TGTGCCAGCAGCGTAGATCTAGGCGCTGAAGCTTTCTTT
CDR3aa: CASSVDLGAEAFF

d_gene: TRBD2
j_gene: TRBJ2-3
abundance: -
v_gene: TRBV27
CDR3nt: TGTGCCAGCAAAGCGACTAGCGGGAGACCAGATACGCAGTATTTT
CDR3aa: CASKATSGRPDTQYF

d_gene: -
j_gene: TRBJ1-2
abundance: few
v_gene: TRBV27
CDR3nt: TGTGCCAGCAGTTCCCCTTCCCCCGCCAGGGGCAGTGGCTACACCTTC
CDR3aa: CASSSPSPARGSGYTF

d_gene: -
j_gene: TRBJ1-3
abundance: -
v_gene: TRBV6-5
CDR3nt: TGTGCCAGCAGTTACGCGTTAGGACAGCGAGTATATTTT
CDR3aa: CASSYALGQRVYF

d_gene: TRBD2
j_gene: TRBJ2-2
abundance: -
v_gene: TRBV28
CDR3nt: TGTGCCAGCAGCCGTAGCGGGGCGAACACCGGGGAGCTGTTTTTT
CDR3aa: CASSRSGANTGELFF

d_gene: TRBD1
j_gene: TRBJ1-2
abundance: many
v_gene: TRBV29-1
CDR3nt: TGCAGCGTTGAAAAGGACAGGAGCGGCTACACCTTC
CDR3aa: CSVEKDRSGYTF

d_gene: TRBD2
j_gene: TRBJ2-7
abundance: -
v_gene: TRBV4-2
CDR3nt: TGTGCCAGCAGCCCCCCGGGGGAGCGGGAGATGTACTTC
CDR3aa: CASSPPGEREMYF

d_gene: TRBD2
j_gene: TRBJ2-7
abundance: -
v_gene: TRBV7-2
CDR3nt: TGTGCCAGCAGCTTATGGTCGGGAGGGCCGAGGATTAGGTACTTC
CDR3aa: CASSLWSGGPRIRYF

d_gene: TRBD2
j_gene: TRBJ2-1
abundance: -
v_gene: TRBV9
CDR3nt: TGTGCCAGCAGCGAAACTAGCGGGAGGGGGAGGGAGCAGTTCTTC
CDR3aa: CASSETSGRGREQFF

d_gene: -
j_gene: TRBJ2-5
abundance: -
v_gene: TRBV30
CDR3nt: TGTGCCTGGAGTTCGGCCCTGGACAAGACCCAGTACTTC
CDR3aa: CAWSSALDKTQYF

d_gene: -
j_gene: TRBJ1-1
abundance: -
v_gene: TRBV29-1
CDR3nt: TGCAGCGTCTCTCGGGGTCGGGTCACTGAAGCTTTCTTT
CDR3aa: CSVSRGRVTEAFF

d_gene: TRBD1
j_gene: TRBJ2-2
abundance: -
v_gene: TRBV18
CDR3nt: TGTGCCAGCTCACCACCCAACAGGGGGGAAACCGGGGAGCTGTTTTTT
CDR3aa: CASSPPNRGETGELFF